Detailed here is one T cell receptor (beta chain). Antigen unknown. TCRdb reprocessed the reads with MiXCR, giving one entry per CDR3 protein. The sample consists of about 83,000 distinct CDR3 sequences, approximately 45% of them appearing once. The CDR3 has 13 residues. V was pared by 0 bases and J by 12 bases, with 15 bases between. Germline V lookup: CDR1 MNHEY, CDR2 SMNVEV (reference sequence). These data originate in a study of T cell repertoires in cytomegalovirus infection. The study, taken as a whole, reports: The ex vivo response was dominated by HLA-C-restricted CMV-specific TCR beta clonotypes.

This clonotype was obtained from a human donor in good health (CMV status not recorded). Some clones in this sample may be carry-over from other donors' samples. Sample: CD8+ T cells from cultured PBMCs, taken from culture after CMV antigen stimulation. The chain carries TRBV27 and TRBJ2-7; D perhaps matches TRBD2 (5 bases). The CDR3 spells CASSLSVIASRYF. The CDR3 DNA is TGTGCCAGCAGTTTATCGGTCATAGCGAGCCGGTACTTC.